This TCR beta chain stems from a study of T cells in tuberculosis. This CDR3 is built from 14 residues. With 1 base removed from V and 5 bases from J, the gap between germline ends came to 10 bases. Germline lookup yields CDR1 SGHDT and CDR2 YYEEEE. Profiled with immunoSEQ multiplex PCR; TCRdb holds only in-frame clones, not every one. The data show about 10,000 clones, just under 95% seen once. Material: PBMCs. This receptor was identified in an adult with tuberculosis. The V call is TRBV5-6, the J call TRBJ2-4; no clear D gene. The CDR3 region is CASSLTGNENIQYF. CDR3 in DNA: TGTGCCAGCAGCTTGACGGGTAACGAAAACATTCAGTACTTC.